Following are 32 T cell receptor beta chains from one sample sequenced in a study of blood T cell repertoires in COVID-19. Sequenced by immunoSEQ multiplex PCR; TCRdb stores in-frame clones only, minus some. The table has hundreds of thousands of clones, 88% seen once; the top ten hold under 2.5%. Sequencing used PBMCs or T cells enriched from blood (not recorded which). These receptors were collected from a woman aged 60 to 75 in a cohort exposed to, infected with or recovered from COVID-19 (not recorded which).

The chain has TRBV6-1 and TRBJ2-7, with a weak D call TRBD1 (8 bases). CDR1 MNHNS and CDR2 SASEGT come from the germline V gene. Trimming removed 0 bases at V and 4 bases at J, with 13 bases between. CDR3 length: 15 residues. Here the CDR3 DNA reads TGTGCCAGCAGTGAAGCGCACAGGGGGGGGTACGAGCAGTACTTC. It translates to CASSEAHRGGYEQYF.

This chain uses TRBV19 with TRBJ1-1; D perhaps matches TRBD1 (5 bases). The CDR3 consists of 13 residues. Between the trimmed V and J ends, which lost 2 bases and 6 bases, there was a span of 10 bases. Germline V gives CDR1 LNHDA, CDR2 SQIVND (reference sequence). The CDR3, as DNA: TGTGCCAGTAGTATATGGGGAGGGGCTGAAGCTTTCTTT. Protein product: CASSIWGGAEAFF.

V is TRBV6-2 or TRBV6-3 and J is TRBJ1-3; D is perhaps TRBD1 (6 bases). V lost 2 bases to trimming and J lost 4 bases, with 15 bases between them. This CDR3 spans 16 amino acids. Germline V gives CDR1 MNHEY, CDR2 SVGEGT. CDR3: CASSYLAGASGNTIYF. In DNA, the CDR3 is TGTGCCAGCAGTTACCTCGCGGGGGCCAGCGGAAACACCATATATTTT.

The chain uses TRBV11-2 and TRBJ1-6, with 9 bases matching TRBD1. The CDR3 contains 14 residues. J lost 10 bases, V lost 2 bases, and 3 bases had no gene match. The germline CDR1 and CDR2 sequences are SGHAT and FQNNGV. The CDR3 region is CASSLTGGESPLHF. DNA for the CDR3: TGTGCCAGCAGCTTAACAGGGGGCGAATCACCCCTCCACTTT.

The chain employs TRBV7-8 and TRBJ2-3; 8 bases are shared with TRBD2. CDR1 is SGHVS and CDR2 is FQNEAQ in the germline V gene. The CDR3 is 14 amino acids. Losses at the gene ends were 7 bases for V and 6 bases for J; bases not matched to a gene: 9. The CDR3 loop is CASTLLAGWDTQYF. In DNA form, the CDR3 reads TGTGCCAGCACCCTTCTAGCGGGCTGGGATACGCAGTATTTT.

J is TRBJ1-2 and V is TRBV13; D ambiguous. Trimming shortened V by 5 bases and J by 4 bases, and 14 bases separated the two germline ends. The germline V gene has CDR1 PRHDT and CDR2 FYEKMQ (reference sequence). The CDR3 is 14 residues long. The CDR3 is CASSPQTPGYGYTF. The CDR3 nucleotides are TGTGCCAGCAGCCCACAAACACCTGGCTATGGCTACACCTTC. Full variable domain (remainder filled in from reference TRBV13 and TRBJ1-2): AAGVIQSPRHLIKEKRETATLKCYPIPRHDTVYWYQQGPGQDPQFLISFYEKMQSDKGSIPDRFSAQQFSDYHSELNMSSLELGDSALYFCASSPQTPGYGYTFGSGTRLTVV.

This chain uses TRBV7-2 with TRBJ1-1; D gene ambiguous. The V end lost 1 base, the J end lost 2 bases, and 8 bases lay between the germline ends. The CDR3 has 14 residues. Looked up from germline, CDR1 is SGHTA and CDR2 is FQGNSA. The CDR3 region has the DNA TGTGCCAGCAGCTTAGTCGGGTTCAACACTGAAGCTTTCTTT. Protein: CASSLVGFNTEAFF.

The chain couples TRBV28 to TRBJ2-7; TRBD1 aligns across 10 bases. The junction had 4 bases not matched to a gene; V was cut back by 8 bases and J by 0 bases. This CDR3 has 14 residues. Germline assignment: CDR1 MDHEN and CDR2 SYDVKM. In DNA form, the CDR3 reads TGTGCCAGCCCGGGACAGGGGAACTCCTACGAGCAGTACTTC. Amino acid sequence: CASPGQGNSYEQYF.

Here the CDR3 reads CASDPSGAYNEQFF. The CDR3 DNA reads TGTGCCAGCGACCCTAGCGGGGCTTACAATGAGCAGTTCTTC. The J gene is TRBJ2-1, the V gene TRBV7-8; 9 bases are shared with TRBD2. Germline-derived CDR1 and CDR2 are SGHVS and FQNEAQ. The CDR3 runs to 14 residues. Trimming cost V 8 bases and J 4 bases; bases outside gene matches: 6.

The chain uses TRBV6-5 and TRBJ2-5; TRBD2 is a possible D gene (6 bases). V lost 8 bases and J 0 bases, leaving 16 bases between the germline ends. CDR1 and CDR2 from the germline V gene are MNHEY and SVGAGI. This CDR3 has 15 residues. The CDR3 region is CASSSGTAYQETQYF. Here the CDR3 DNA reads TGTGCCAGCTCGAGTGGGACTGCGTACCAAGAGACCCAGTACTTC.

This clone was seen a few times. This chain connects TRBV11-2 to TRBJ1-4, with 9 bases that match TRBD1. The junction had 7 bases not matched to a gene; V was cut back by 3 bases and J by 8 bases. CDR1 is SGHAT and CDR2 is FQNNGV in the germline V gene. This CDR3 is built from 15 residues. The CDR3 bases are TGTGCCAGCAGCTTGGGGGACAGGGATTACGAAAAACTGTTTTTT. Protein: CASSLGDRDYEKLFF.

This chain joins TRBV5-1 and TRBJ2-2; D may be TRBD2 (5 bases). This CDR3 spans 14 amino acids. V lost 0 bases and J 3 bases, leaving 6 bases between the germline ends. CDR1 and CDR2 (germline): SGHRS, YFSETQ. Here the CDR3 DNA reads TGCGCCAGCAGCTTGGCGGGATACACCGGGGAGCTGTTTTTT. Its translation is CASSLAGYTGELFF.

Of note for this clone: Other DNA sequences in this specimen translate into the identical CDR3. The rearrangement joins TRBV3-1 (or the pseudogene TRBV3-2) to TRBJ2-7; D is unclear. CDR3 length equals 12 residues. Trimming removed 4 bases from V and 0 bases from J, with 4 bases in between. Germline CDR1 LGHDT, CDR2 YNNKEL (reference sequence). CDR3 sequence (DNA): TGTGCCAGCAGCCCGAGCTCCTACGAGCAGTACTTC. Translating it yields CASSPSSYEQYF.

The genes are TRBV7-9 and TRBJ2-3; TRBD2 matches at 11 bases. The J segment lost 0 bases and the V segment lost 4 bases, leaving 6 bases of the junction unmatched. The CDR3 consists of 17 residues. Per germline, CDR1 SEHNR and CDR2 FQNEAQ (reference sequence). DNA of the CDR3: TGTGCCAGCAGCTACCCAACTAGCGGGGGTAGCACAGATACGCAGTATTTT. Its translation: CASSYPTSGGSTDTQYF.

The sample holds one count of this clone. V usage is TRBV30 and J usage is TRBJ1-2; a possible D gene is TRBD1 (6 bases). Germline CDR1 and CDR2: GTSNPN and SVGIG (reference sequence). V dropped 1 base and J dropped 4 bases, with 10 bases sitting between them. The CDR3 is made up of 13 amino acids. CDR3 region: CAWSGQGIYGYTF. Here the CDR3 DNA reads TGTGCCTGGAGTGGTCAGGGGATCTATGGCTACACCTTC.

In the case of this clone: Other DNA sequences in the sample encode the same CDR3. The chain links TRBV14 to TRBJ1-2; weak D call: TRBD1 (5 bases). The CDR3 spans 13 residues. The ends were cut back, 2 bases at V and 1 base at J, with 5 bases in the middle. CDR1 and CDR2 (germline): SGHDN, FVKESK. CDR3 in amino acids: CASSQQGNYGYTF. The CDR3 DNA reads TGTGCCAGCAGCCAACAGGGTAACTATGGCTACACCTTC. Using reference TRBV14 and TRBJ1-2 for the parts outside the CDR3, the full variable domain is EAGVTQFPSHSVIEKGQTVTLRCDPISGHDNLYWYRRVMGKEIKFLLHFVKESKQDESGMPNNRFLAERTGGTYSTLKVQPAELEDSGVYFCASSQQGNYGYTFGSGTRLTVV.

For this clone: Other DNA sequences in this sample translate to the same CDR3. The chain recombines TRBV3-1 (or the pseudogene TRBV3-2) with TRBJ2-7; TRBD1 aligns across 7 bases. Germline CDR1 is LGHDT and CDR2 is YNNKEL (reference sequence). Trimming at V came to 1 base and at J to 6 bases, leaving 6 bases not matched to a gene. The CDR3 covers 14 residues. CDR3 sequence (DNA): TGTGCCAGCAGCCAAGGGTCAGGGGGTGGCGAGCAGTACTTC. It translates to CASSQGSGGGEQYF.

This chain links TRBV9 with TRBJ1-2, with D perhaps matching TRBD1 (5 bases). The V end was cut by 6 bases, the J end by 5 bases, with 17 bases between. Germline V gives CDR1 SGDLS, CDR2 YYNGEE. The CDR3 extends over 14 amino acids. CDR3 sequence: CASTVTGGGYGYTF. The CDR3 region has the DNA TGTGCCAGCACCGTGACCGGGGGTGGGTATGGCTACACCTTC.

Only a few counts were recorded for this clone. This chain uses TRBV14 with TRBJ1-6; 11 nucleotides agree with TRBD1. The CDR3 length is 19 residues. Germline loops: CDR1 SGHDN, CDR2 FVKESK. The V segment lost 6 bases and the J segment 2 bases; nucleotides outside the gene matches: 12. CDR3 in amino acids: CASSRTGTGGTAYNSPLHF. The CDR3, as DNA: TGTGCCAGCAGTAGAACCGGGACAGGGGGAACGGCCTATAATTCACCCCTCCACTTT.

With regard to this clone: The sample holds other DNA sequences that translate to the same CDR3. V usage is TRBV28 and J usage is TRBJ1-1; possibly TRBD1 for D (5 bases). Trimming stripped 5 bases from V and 0 bases from J, with 10 bases between. Germline-derived CDR1 and CDR2 are MDHEN and SYDVKM. The CDR3 covers 14 residues. Here the CDR3 DNA reads TGTGCCAGCAGTAGGGCAGGGCTGAACACTGAAGCTTTCTTT. It encodes CASSRAGLNTEAFF.

This chain connects TRBV2 to TRBJ2-1, with 15 nucleotides matching TRBD2. Germline trimming cut 6 bases from V and 0 bases from J; bases unmatched to any gene: 9. The CDR3 has 19 amino acids. Germline loops: CDR1 SNHLY, CDR2 FYNNEI. The CDR3 here is CASRGTSGRPPISYNEQFF. CDR3 bases: TGTGCCAGCAGGGGGACTAGCGGGAGGCCCCCAATCTCCTACAATGAGCAGTTCTTC.

The chain combines TRBV2 with TRBJ2-7; D is perhaps TRBD2 (6 bases). The germline V gene has CDR1 SNHLY and CDR2 FYNNEI. Deletions cut 3 bases from V and 0 bases from J, with 9 bases between. CDR3 length equals 14 residues. CDR3 sequence reads: CASSDGTASYEQYF. In nucleotides, the CDR3 is TGTGCCAGCAGTGATGGGACTGCCTCCTACGAGCAGTACTTC. The variable domain in full, with the rest retrieved from reference TRBV2 and TRBJ2-7, is EPEVTQTPSHQVTQMGQEVILRCVPISNHLYFYWYRQILGQKVEFLVSFYNNEISEKSEIFDDQFSVERPDGSNFTLKIRSTKLEDSAMYFCASSDGTASYEQYFGPGTRLTVT.

The chain links TRBV4-1 to TRBJ2-3, with TRBD2 matching over 13 bases. This CDR3 spans 15 amino acids. CDR1 MGHRA and CDR2 YSYEKL come from the germline V gene. V shed 5 bases, J shed 6 bases, and the junction held 5 bases outside the gene matches. CDR3 sequence reads: CASSTGLAGKDTQYF. DNA for the CDR3: TGCGCCAGCAGCACGGGACTAGCGGGAAAGGATACGCAGTATTTT.

V is TRBV28 and J is TRBJ2-1; 14 bases line up with TRBD2. The trim removed 4 bases at V and 2 bases at J, leaving 10 bases unmatched. Germline CDR1 MDHEN, CDR2 SYDVKM. The CDR3 has 19 residues. This CDR3 reads CASSSGGLAGVGPYNEQFF. For the CDR3, the DNA is TGTGCCAGCAGTTCTGGGGGACTAGCGGGAGTAGGTCCCTACAATGAGCAGTTCTTC.

V is TRBV13 and J is TRBJ2-2; 12 bases are shared with TRBD2. The CDR3 loop spans 16 amino acids. The junction had 0 bases not matched to a gene; V was cut back by 0 bases and J by 4 bases. Germline CDR1 is PRHDT and CDR2 is FYEKMQ (reference sequence). CDR3 region: CASSLGLAGGTGELFF. CDR3 in DNA: TGTGCCAGCAGCTTAGGACTAGCGGGAGGCACCGGGGAGCTGTTTTTT. Full variable domain (rest looked up from reference TRBV13 and TRBJ2-2): AAGVIQSPRHLIKEKRETATLKCYPIPRHDTVYWYQQGPGQDPQFLISFYEKMQSDKGSIPDRFSAQQFSDYHSELNMSSLELGDSALYFCASSLGLAGGTGELFFGEGSRLTVL.

The rearrangement uses TRBV19 and TRBJ2-2; weak D call: TRBD2 (6 bases). The germline gives CDR1 LNHDA, CDR2 SQIVND (reference sequence). V shed 5 bases and J shed 3 bases, with 13 bases lying between them. There are 15 residues in the CDR3. CDR3 DNA: TGTGCCAGTAGTCCCCGGGGAGGCTACACCGGGGAGCTGTTTTTT. Encoded protein: CASSPRGGYTGELFF. Together with reference TRBV19 and TRBJ2-2, the CDR3 gives the full variable domain: DGGITQSPKYLFRKEGQNVTLSCEQNLNHDAMYWYRQDPGQGLRLIYYSQIVNDFQKGDIAEGYSVSREKKESFPLTVTSAQKNPTAFYLCASSPRGGYTGELFFGEGSRLTVL.

This chain joins TRBV28 and TRBJ1-1; D remains ambiguous. The CDR3 has 14 amino acids. V shed 2 bases and J shed 1 base, with 8 bases lying between them. Germline V CDR1 and CDR2: MDHEN, SYDVKM. CDR3 in amino acids: CASSLDSGNTEAFF. Written as DNA, the CDR3 is TGTGCCAGCAGTTTAGACTCGGGGAACACTGAAGCTTTCTTT.

This chain connects TRBV7-6 to TRBJ1-5, with 10 bases matching TRBD1. CDR1 SGHVS and CDR2 FNYEAQ come from the germline V gene. V was clipped by 5 bases and J by 2 bases; unmatched bases: 3. The CDR3 is 15 amino acids. In DNA, the CDR3 is TGTGCCAGCAGCCTCGGGACAGGGGGCAATCAGCCCCAGCATTTT. This gives the protein CASSLGTGGNQPQHF.

The chain links TRBV7-3 to TRBJ2-5; TRBD2 aligns across 9 bases. This CDR3 region has 14 residues. Germline V gene lookup returns CDR1 SGHTA and CDR2 FQGTGA. V shed 6 bases and J 4 bases; nucleotides not matched to a gene: 6. The CDR3 DNA sequence: TGTGCCAGCAGTCCCGGACTAGCGCGAGAGACCCAGTACTTC. This translates into CASSPGLARETQYF.

The CDR3 DNA follows: TGTGCCAGCAGCTTAAGAAGTACTCCCAATGAGCAGTTCTTC. This sequence encodes CASSLRSTPNEQFF. The chain recombines TRBV7-2 with TRBJ2-1; D is unresolved. Germline CDR1 reads SGHTA; CDR2 reads FQGNSA. V lost 2 bases and J 6 bases, leaving 11 bases between the germline ends. This CDR3 comprises 14 residues.

This sequence joins TRBV5-1 and TRBJ2-2; D not certain. CDR3 length: 13 amino acids. Germline loops: CDR1 SGHRS, CDR2 YFSETQ. The ends were cut back, 4 bases at V and 3 bases at J, with 7 bases in the middle. CDR3 nucleotides: TGCGCCAGCAGCCCCGTTGACACCGGGGAGCTGTTTTTT. Translating it yields CASSPVDTGELFF. The full variable domain, with the rest looked up from reference TRBV5-1 and TRBJ2-2, is KAGVTQTPRYLIKTRGQQVTLSCSPISGHRSVSWYQQTPGQGLQFLFEYFSETQRNKGNFPGRFSGRQFSNSRSEMNVSTLELGDSALYLCASSPVDTGELFFGEGSRLTVL.

This chain connects TRBV5-8 to TRBJ2-5; 7 bases agree with TRBD1. The CDR3 spans 15 residues. The V and J ends lost 4 bases and 1 base, in that order; junction bases with no gene match: 7. In germline, CDR1 is SGHTS, CDR2 YDEGEE. The CDR3 DNA reads TGTGCCAGCAGCGGACAAGGGGGCATCCAAGAGACCCAGTACTTC. This encodes CASSGQGGIQETQYF.